What follows are 27 T cell receptor beta chains derived from one specimen sequenced in a study of blood T cell repertoires in COVID-19. The assay was immunoSEQ multiplex PCR, and TCRdb's table has in-frame clones only and misses some. Here the sample spans about 120,000 clones, 70% to 80% being singletons. Sequencing was carried out using peripheral blood. These TCRs come from a human donor in a cohort sampled during active COVID-19.

The rearrangement uses TRBV4-1 and TRBJ2-4; the match to TRBD1 covers 7 bases. Germline assignment: CDR1 MGHRA and CDR2 YSYEKL. This CDR3 is 15 amino acids long. Unmatched junction bases numbered 6, after V lost 2 bases and J lost 5 bases. The CDR3 sequence: CASSQRTGVENIQYF. The CDR3 bases are TGCGCCAGCAGCCAACGCACAGGGGTGGAAAACATTCAGTACTTC.

This clone was seen once. The chain combines TRBV19 with TRBJ2-7; D might be TRBD1 (6 bases). The CDR3 loop spans 13 amino acids. CDR1 is LNHDA, CDR2 SQIVND, per germline (reference sequence). The V and J ends lost 8 bases and 6 bases respectively, with 17 bases between them. The CDR3 is CASAQVRGSEQYF. The CDR3 DNA sequence: TGTGCCAGTGCCCAAGTAAGGGGGAGCGAGCAGTACTTC. Filled out from reference TRBV19 and TRBJ2-7, the complete variable domain reads DGGITQSPKYLFRKEGQNVTLSCEQNLNHDAMYWYRQDPGQGLRLIYYSQIVNDFQKGDIAEGYSVSREKKESFPLTVTSAQKNPTAFYLCASAQVRGSEQYFGPGTRLTVT.

V gene TRBV9 combines with J gene TRBJ2-1; a possible D gene is TRBD2 (6 bases). With 4 bases removed from V and 7 bases from J, the gap between germline ends came to 15 bases. The CDR3 has 14 residues. Looked up from germline, CDR1 is SGDLS and CDR2 is YYNGEE. CDR3 coding DNA: TGTGCCAGCAGCCCCCCGACTAGGTATAATGAGCAGTTCTTC. Protein sequence: CASSPPTRYNEQFF.

Only a few counts were recorded for this clone. The chain carries TRBV2 and TRBJ2-7; 8 bases map to TRBD2. CDR3 size: 13 residues. In germline, CDR1 is SNHLY, CDR2 FYNNEI. V was pared by 4 bases and J by 2 bases, with 1 base of the junction left unmatched. CDR3 bases: TGTGCCAGCAGTGTCGGGAGGGCCTACGAGCAGTACTTC. Amino acid sequence: CASSVGRAYEQYF.

The gene calls are TRBV11-3 and TRBJ2-2, with 12 positions matching TRBD2. With 1 base clipped from V and 6 bases from J, the junction kept 3 bases outside the gene matches. The germline V gene has CDR1 SGHNT and CDR2 YENEEA. The CDR3 is made up of 16 amino acids. DNA for the CDR3: TGTGCCAGCAGCTTAGTACTAGCGGGAGGTCCCGGGGAGCTGTTTTTT. Translation: CASSLVLAGGPGELFF.

The genes are TRBV7-9 and TRBJ2-2; 8 bases are shared with TRBD2. Per germline, CDR1 SEHNR and CDR2 FQNEAQ (reference sequence). The junction had 2 bases not matched to a gene; V was cut back by 5 bases and J by 6 bases. The CDR3 runs 13 residues. The DNA for the CDR3 is TGTGCCAGCAGCCTGGGACTAGCCGGGGAGCTGTTTTTT. This codes for CASSLGLAGELFF.

This chain uses TRBV27 with TRBJ2-7, with 8 positions matching TRBD1. CDR3 length equals 15 residues. The junction had 6 bases not matched to a gene; V was cut back by 3 bases and J by 2 bases. Germline V gives CDR1 MNHEY, CDR2 SMNVEV (reference sequence). For the CDR3, the DNA is TGTGCCAGCAGTTTCCCGGACAGGGTACCCTACGAGCAGTACTTC. Translated, it gives CASSFPDRVPYEQYF.

The chain recombines TRBV11-1 with TRBJ2-5; D perhaps matches TRBD2 (6 bases). V was trimmed by 9 bases and J by 4 bases, leaving 18 bases between them. CDR1 and CDR2 from the germline V gene are SGHAT and FQDESV (reference sequence). The length of the CDR3 is 14 residues. The DNA for the CDR3 is TGTGCCAGTTCCGTAGGGGCGCGGGGAGAGACCCAGTACTTC. This sequence encodes CASSVGARGETQYF.

The chain carries TRBV28 and TRBJ2-7; 10 nucleotides align to TRBD2. The CDR3 runs 13 residues. Germline CDR1 MDHEN, CDR2 SYDVKM. The junction had 2 bases not matched to a gene; V was cut back by 7 bases and J by 2 bases. CDR3 nucleotides: TGTGCCAGCATCAGCGGGAGGGCCTACGAGCAGTACTTC. As protein: CASISGRAYEQYF.

This clone was counted a few times. The rearrangement uses TRBV4-1 and TRBJ2-7; 9 bases align to TRBD1. V gave up 3 bases and J gave up 5 bases; unmatched junction bases: 8. The CDR3 is made up of 15 amino acids. Germline V gives CDR1 MGHRA, CDR2 YSYEKL. The CDR3 sequence: CASSQLQGAGDEQYF. The CDR3, as DNA: TGCGCCAGCAGCCAGCTACAGGGGGCAGGCGACGAGCAGTACTTC.

The chain employs TRBV30 and TRBJ1-5, with D maybe TRBD1 (6 bases). The CDR3 has 13 amino acids. The V gene lost 0 bases and the J gene lost 7 bases, with 10 bases spanning the gap. CDR1 GTSNPN and CDR2 SVGIG come from the germline V gene (reference sequence). The CDR3: CAWSVLRGQPQHF. For the CDR3, the DNA is TGTGCCTGGAGTGTACTGAGGGGGCAGCCCCAGCATTTT. Full variable domain (rest looked up from reference TRBV30 and TRBJ1-5): SQTIHQWPATLVQPVGSPLSLECTVEGTSNPNLYWYRQAAGRGLQLLFYSVGIGQISSEVPQNLSASRPQDRQFILSSKKLLLSDSGFYLCAWSVLRGQPQHFGDGTRLSIL.

CDR3 DNA: TGCGCCAGCAGCTTGGCGGGGGGGACAGATACGCAGTATTTT. It specifies CASSLAGGTDTQYF. V gene TRBV5-1 combines with J gene TRBJ2-3; 8 bases match TRBD2. This CDR3 has 14 residues. Germline V gene data show CDR1 as SGHRS and CDR2 as YFSETQ. V lost 0 bases to trimming and J lost 3 bases; unmatched junction nucleotides: 0.

The J gene is TRBJ1-5, the V gene TRBV6-1; D is unresolved. This CDR3 contains 15 residues. The ends were cut back, 2 bases at V and 0 bases at J, with 8 bases in the middle. CDR1 is MNHNS, CDR2 SASEGT, per germline. The CDR3 DNA is TGTGCCAGCAGTGAATTCGGAGGTAGCAATCAGCCCCAGCATTTT. It yields the protein CASSEFGGSNQPQHF.

This clone was detected a few times. V usage is TRBV9 and J usage is TRBJ2-3; 8 nucleotides agree with TRBD2. The CDR3 spans 13 residues. Germline CDR1 and CDR2: SGDLS and YYNGEE. Trimming at V came to 4 bases and at J to 4 bases, leaving 2 bases not matched to a gene. The CDR3 reads CASSTGGADTQYF. CDR3 coding DNA: TGTGCCAGCAGCACCGGGGGGGCAGATACGCAGTATTTT.

The chain uses TRBV5-1 and TRBJ2-1, with TRBD2 matching over 7 bases. Germline-derived CDR1 and CDR2 are SGHRS and YFSETQ. The junction had 9 bases not matched to a gene; V was cut back by 0 bases and J by 6 bases. This CDR3 contains 16 residues. As DNA, the CDR3 is TGCGCCAGCAGCTTGGCCAAGGCGGGAGTTGCCAATGAGCAGTTCTTC. Protein: CASSLAKAGVANEQFF.

V gene TRBV27 combines with J gene TRBJ1-5; D is ambiguous. The CDR3 runs 18 residues. Germline CDR1 MNHEY, CDR2 SMNVEV (reference sequence). V was shortened by 6 bases and J by 0 bases, with 21 bases between the two germline ends. In nucleotides, the CDR3 is TGTGCCAGCAGCCCCGAGGGCCCCGACACGTATAGCAATCAGCCCCAGCATTTT. Translating gives CASSPEGPDTYSNQPQHF.

This clone was detected a few times. This chain connects TRBV14 to TRBJ1-2, with D tentatively TRBD1 (5 bases). The V end lost 1 base, the J end lost 7 bases, and 16 bases lay between the germline ends. The CDR3 extends over 15 amino acids. Germline CDR1 and CDR2: SGHDN and FVKESK. CDR3 in DNA: TGTGCCAGCAGCCAAGTGGGCAGTCCTAGGGGTGGCTACACCTTC. This gives the protein CASSQVGSPRGGYTF.

This chain links TRBV6-5 with TRBJ2-7; a possible D gene is TRBD2 (5 bases). This CDR3 is built from 13 residues. Deletions cut 6 bases from V and 1 base from J, with 10 bases between. Germline V gene data show CDR1 as MNHEY and CDR2 as SVGAGI. CDR3 sequence (DNA): TGTGCCAGCAGAACCGGGAAATCCTACGAGCAGTACTTC. Translated: CASRTGKSYEQYF.

This sequence joins TRBV2 and TRBJ2-2, with unresolved D. The CDR3 contains 14 residues. Germline V lookup: CDR1 SNHLY, CDR2 FYNNEI. With 3 bases removed from V and 4 bases from J, the gap between germline ends came to 9 bases. The CDR3 here is CASSDGPGTGELFF. The CDR3 DNA sequence: TGTGCCAGCAGTGATGGCCCGGGCACCGGGGAGCTGTTTTTT.

The V call is TRBV19, the J call TRBJ2-7, with D possibly matching TRBD2 (5 bases). Looked up from germline, CDR1 is LNHDA and CDR2 is SQIVND (reference sequence). This CDR3 is 15 amino acids long. V was clipped by 1 base and J by 2 bases, with 12 bases between them. CDR3 residues: CASSIGSGSTYEQYF. CDR3 nucleotides: TGTGCCAGTAGTATAGGGAGCGGTAGTACCTACGAGCAGTACTTC.

The chain has TRBV7-6 and TRBJ2-3; TRBD1 agrees at 10 bases. After removal of 1 base from V and 6 bases from J, the junction contained 7 bases not matched to a gene. Germline V lookup: CDR1 SGHVS, CDR2 FNYEAQ. The CDR3 covers 16 residues. CDR3 sequence reads: CASSLVRQGADDTQYF. In DNA, the CDR3 is TGTGCCAGCAGCTTAGTGAGACAGGGGGCGGACGATACGCAGTATTTT.

The chain combines TRBV7-9 with TRBJ2-7; D not certain. V was trimmed by 4 bases and J by 12 bases, leaving 16 bases between them. The germline gives CDR1 SEHNR, CDR2 FQNEAQ (reference sequence). The CDR3 runs 12 residues. CDR3 amino acids: CASSSPEADPYF. In DNA form, the CDR3 reads TGTGCCAGCAGCTCTCCCGAGGCGGATCCGTACTTC.

This clone appeared a few times. This chain joins TRBV28 and TRBJ2-1, with 8 bases that match TRBD2. V lost 5 bases to trimming and J lost 8 bases; unmatched junction nucleotides: 14. The CDR3 covers 16 residues. CDR1 is MDHEN, CDR2 SYDVKM, per germline. The CDR3 spells CASSPPGAGAGDEQFF. DNA of the CDR3: TGTGCCAGCAGTCCGCCGGGAGCGGGGGCCGGTGATGAGCAGTTCTTC.

This clone was observed once. This chain links TRBV24-1 with TRBJ1-5, with D unresolved. Trimming took 4 bases from V and 7 from J, leaving 19 bases between them. Germline assignment: CDR1 KGHDR and CDR2 SFDVKD. This CDR3 has 16 amino acids. The CDR3 loop reads CATSDAADLRGQPQHF. The CDR3 DNA follows: TGTGCCACCAGTGACGCCGCAGACCTGCGGGGACAGCCCCAGCATTTT.

V gene TRBV27 combines with J gene TRBJ1-2; 7 bases agree with TRBD1. From germline, CDR1 is MNHEY and CDR2 SMNVEV (reference sequence). V lost 7 bases and J lost 4; bases outside the gene matches: 15. This CDR3 has 16 amino acids. The CDR3: CASKGLGQGEAYGYTF. In DNA, the CDR3 is TGTGCCAGCAAGGGGTTAGGTCAGGGGGAGGCCTATGGCTACACCTTC.

The chain employs TRBV19 and TRBJ2-7; a possible D gene is TRBD2 (5 bases). CDR1 and CDR2 (germline): LNHDA, SQIVND (reference sequence). The length of the CDR3 is 12 residues. Trimming pared 6 bases from V and 5 bases from J, leaving 11 bases between. CDR3 nucleotides: TGTGCCAGTAGCGGGATGGATAACGAGCAGTACTTC. Encoded protein: CASSGMDNEQYF.

The rearrangement uses TRBV3-1 (or the pseudogene TRBV3-2) and TRBJ2-7; 8 bases map to TRBD2. CDR1 is LGHDT and CDR2 is YNNKEL in the germline V gene (reference sequence). Trimming removed 3 bases from V and 2 bases from J; junction bases left unmatched: 3. CDR3 size: 14 residues. CDR3 DNA: TGTGCCAGCAGCCAGGCTAGCGGGCCCTACGAGCAGTACTTC. Translated, it gives CASSQASGPYEQYF.